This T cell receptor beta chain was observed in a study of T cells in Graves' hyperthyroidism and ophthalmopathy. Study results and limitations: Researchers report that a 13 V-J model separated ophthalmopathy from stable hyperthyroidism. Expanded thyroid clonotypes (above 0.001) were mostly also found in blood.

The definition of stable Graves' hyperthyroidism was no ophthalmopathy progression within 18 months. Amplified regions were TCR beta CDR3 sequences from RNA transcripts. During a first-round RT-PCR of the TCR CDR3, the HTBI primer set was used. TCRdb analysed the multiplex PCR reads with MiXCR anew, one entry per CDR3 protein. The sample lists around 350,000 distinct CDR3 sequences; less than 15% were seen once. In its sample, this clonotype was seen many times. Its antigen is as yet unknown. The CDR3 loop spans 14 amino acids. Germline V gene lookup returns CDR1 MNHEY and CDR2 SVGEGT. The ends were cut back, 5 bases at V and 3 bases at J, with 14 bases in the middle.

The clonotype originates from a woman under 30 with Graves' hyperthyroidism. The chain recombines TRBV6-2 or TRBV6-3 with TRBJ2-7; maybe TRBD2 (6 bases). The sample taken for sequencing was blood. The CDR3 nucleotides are TGTGCCAGCAGTGAACGGGAGACCCTCTACGAGCAGTACTTC. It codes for CASSERETLYEQYF.